These T cell receptor beta chains were read from a single sample in a study of blood T cell repertoires in COVID-19. Using immunoSEQ multiplex PCR, the repertoire was profiled, and TCRdb retains in-frame clones only, with some absent. The sample includes over 250,000 clones, about three quarters of them seen just once. Material for sequencing was peripheral blood. Source of these receptors: a woman aged 80 or over with acute or convalescent COVID-19. Each CDR3 is given with its conserved first and last residue. The D gene is left open where the match is weak. A clone size is listed for some rows: how often the clone was seen (once, few, many), or a class if it is expanded.

size | D | J | V | DNA | CDR3
- | - | TRBJ2-7 | TRBV5-1 | TGCGCCAGCAGCTTGGGCGCGGGCGGGGAGCAGTACTTC | CASSLGAGGEQYF
- | TRBD2 | TRBJ2-1 | TRBV5-1 | TGCGCCAGCAGCTTGTCCGGGACTAGGGGTCTTCCCTACAATGAGCAGTTCTTC | CASSLSGTRGLPYNEQFF
few | - | TRBJ1-5 | TRBV19 | TGTGCCAGTAGTATAGGGTTACAGCGCAATCAGCCCCAGCATTTT | CASSIGLQRNQPQHF
- | - | TRBJ2-2 | TRBV27 | TGTGCCAGCTCCGGGTCCTTGAACACCGGGGAGCTGTTTTTT | CASSGSLNTGELFF
- | TRBD1 | TRBJ1-3 | TRBV6-5 | TGTGCCAGCAGTTACTCCCAGGGGGACTCTGGAAACACCATATATTTT | CASSYSQGDSGNTIYF
- | TRBD1 | TRBJ1-2 | TRBV10-3 | TGTGCCATCAGTGCGCCACAGGGGAAGGATGGCTACACCTTC | CAISAPQGKDGYTF
- | TRBD2 | TRBJ2-3 | TRBV2 | TGTGCCAGTTGTCTCGGACTAGCGGGGGGAGATACGCAGTATTTT | CASCLGLAGGDTQYF
- | - | TRBJ1-2 | TRBV5-1 | TGCGCCAGCAGCACCTACCGGGAGGGTGGCTACACCTTC | CASSTYREGGYTF
- | TRBD1 | TRBJ1-2 | TRBV2 | TGTGCCAGCACTGTGAGACGGGGGACAGGGATTGATGGCTACACCTTC | CASTVRRGTGIDGYTF
many | TRBD1 | TRBJ1-1 | TRBV5-5 | TGTGCCAGCAGCCGTAGACAGGGGTCGGGCGGGGCTGAAGCTTTCTTT | CASSRRQGSGGAEAFF
- | - | TRBJ1-2 | TRBV11-2 | TGTGCCAGCAGCCAGGTCTGGGGTGGCAGGCAGGGGAGCTATGGCTACACCTTC | CASSQVWGGRQGSYGYTF
- | TRBD1 | TRBJ2-5 | TRBV29-1 | TGCAGCGTCGGCGTTACAGGGGGGGAGACCCAGTACTTC | CSVGVTGGETQYF
- | TRBD1 | TRBJ1-5 | TRBV29-1 | TGCAGCGTATCCGACAGGGATAGCAATCAGCCCCAGCATTTT | CSVSDRDSNQPQHF
few | - | TRBJ1-2 | TRBV5-1 | TGCGCCAGCATCATAATTCCGGGGAATGGTGGCTACACCTTC | CASIIIPGNGGYTF
once | TRBD1 | TRBJ2-6 | TRBV6-5 | TGTGCCACCGGACAGGGCAAAGCTGGGGCCAACGTCCTGACTTTC | CATGQGKAGANVLTF
- | - | TRBJ1-1 | TRBV16 | TGTGCCAGCACCCCCTCTACAGCGAACACTGAAGCTTTCTTT | CASTPSTANTEAFF
- | - | TRBJ2-5 | TRBV6-5 | TGTGCCAGCAGACCGGGGGGCTCGGAGACCCAGTACTTC | CASRPGGSETQYF
once | TRBD1 | TRBJ2-6 | TRBV7-8 | TGTGCCAGCAGATTGGACAGGGGATCTGGGGCCAACGTCCTGACTTTC | CASRLDRGSGANVLTF
- | TRBD2 | TRBJ2-1 | TRBV5-1 | TGCGCCAGCAGCGACGGGAGGGCCTACAATGAGCAGTTCTTC | CASSDGRAYNEQFF
- | - | TRBJ2-2 | TRBV6-5 | TGTGCCAGCAGTTACTCGACACTTGGGACCGGGGAGCTGTTTTTT | CASSYSTLGTGELFF
once | TRBD2 | TRBJ2-3 | TRBV10-3 | TGTGCCATCAGTGTGGCGGGAGGGACAGATACGCAGTATTTT | CAISVAGGTDTQYF
few | TRBD2 | TRBJ2-1 | TRBV6-5 | TGTGCCAGCAGTTACTCCGGGACTAGCGTCGATGAGCAGTTCTTC | CASSYSGTSVDEQFF
- | - | TRBJ1-1 | TRBV24-1 | TGTGCCACCAGCCAAGGACAGAACACTGAAGCTTTCTTT | CATSQGQNTEAFF
- | - | TRBJ1-5 | TRBV2 | TGTGCCAGCACAGGGGCCCATAGCAATCAGCCCCAGCATTTT | CASTGAHSNQPQHF
- | TRBD2 | TRBJ2-7 | TRBV18 | TGTGCCAGCTCACTCGGACTAGCGGGGGACGCCTACGAGCAGTACTTC | CASSLGLAGDAYEQYF
- | TRBD2 | TRBJ2-5 | TRBV6-2/TRBV6-3 | TGTGCCAGCAGCCCGCTTCTCTTAGCGGGGGGGACCTCAGAGACCCAGTACTTC | CASSPLLLAGGTSETQYF
- | TRBD1 | TRBJ1-4 | TRBV4-1 | TGCGCCAGCAGCCCCTTGGTCAGGGGGAGGACTAATGAAAAACTGTTTTTT | CASSPLVRGRTNEKLFF
once | - | TRBJ1-2 | TRBV5-1 | TGCGCCAGCAGCTTGTCGGGGAAAGCTAACTATGGCTACACCTTC | CASSLSGKANYGYTF
few | - | TRBJ2-5 | TRBV29-1 | TGCAGCGTTGACCGGGTGGCGGAGACCCAGTACTTC | CSVDRVAETQYF
- | - | TRBJ2-3 | TRBV7-9 | TGTGCCAGCAGCTCAGCGGGACAAGCAGATACGCAGTATTTT | CASSSAGQADTQYF
- | - | TRBJ1-1 | TRBV7-7 | TGTGCCAGCAGCACTGACAGCCCGATAATGAACACTGAAGCTTTCTTT | CASSTDSPIMNTEAFF